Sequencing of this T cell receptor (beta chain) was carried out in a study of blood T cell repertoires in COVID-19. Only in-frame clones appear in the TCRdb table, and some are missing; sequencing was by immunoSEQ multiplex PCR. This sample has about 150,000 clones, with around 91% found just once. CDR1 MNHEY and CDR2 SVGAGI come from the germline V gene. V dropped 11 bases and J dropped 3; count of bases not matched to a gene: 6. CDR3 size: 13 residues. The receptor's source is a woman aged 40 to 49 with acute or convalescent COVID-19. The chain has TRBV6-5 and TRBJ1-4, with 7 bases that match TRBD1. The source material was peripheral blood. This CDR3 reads CAGTTGANEKLFF. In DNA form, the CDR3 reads TGTGCCGGAACAACAGGGGCTAATGAAAAACTGTTTTTT.